This TCR beta chain was obtained from a study of technical replicates of blood from a few donors. Sequenced by immunoSEQ multiplex PCR; TCRdb stores in-frame clones only, minus some. This sample has about 16,000 clones, with 85% to 90% found just once. In germline, CDR1 is MNHNS, CDR2 SASEGT. CDR3 length: 13 amino acids. The J segment lost 7 bases and the V segment lost 5 bases, leaving 3 bases of the junction unmatched. The origin of this receptor is a human donor in good health. Specimen: PBMCs. The chain recombines TRBV6-1 with TRBJ2-2; 8 nucleotides align to TRBD2. CDR3 loop: CASSSGGFGELFF. The CDR3 DNA follows: TGTGCCAGCAGTAGCGGGGGTTTCGGGGAGCTGTTTTTT.